This is a list of T cell receptor beta chains from one sample in a study of T cells in Graves' hyperthyroidism and ophthalmopathy. TCRdb analysed the multiplex PCR reads with MiXCR anew, one entry per CDR3 protein. The data show about 620,000 distinct CDR3 sequences, with 15% to 20% seen just once and approximately 3.8% held by the top ten. Input material: blood. The source is a woman aged 30 to 39 with Graves' hyperthyroidism. CDR3s include the opening cysteine and the closing phenylalanine or tryptophan. Each record gives: J gene, clone size, V gene, CDR3 length, D gene, CDR3 DNA, CDR3 protein. A D gene is named only where the DNA matches it firmly. A clone size is listed for some rows: how often the clone was seen (once, few, many), or a class if it is expanded.

J: TRBJ2-7; size: .; V: TRBV10-3; length: 16; D: .; DNA: TGTGCCATCAGGAAAAACAACAACCCAAGCTCCTACGAGCAGTACTTC; CDR3: CAIRKNNNPSSYEQYF
J: TRBJ1-1; size: many; V: TRBV12-3/TRBV12-4; length: 14; D: .; DNA: TGTGCCAGCAGTTTAAAGGGACAGAACACTGAAGCTTTCTTT; CDR3: CASSLKGQNTEAFF
J: TRBJ2-5; size: many; V: TRBV12-3/TRBV12-4; length: 13; D: TRBD2; DNA: TGTGCCAGCAGCACTAGCGGGGCGGAGACCCAGTACTTC; CDR3: CASSTSGAETQYF
J: TRBJ2-3; size: .; V: TRBV2; length: 16; D: TRBD1; DNA: TGTGCCAGCAGCCAAGCTGGGACAGGGGTCACAGATACGCAGTATTTT; CDR3: CASSQAGTGVTDTQYF
J: TRBJ1-3; size: .; V: TRBV7-3; length: 18; D: .; DNA: TGTGCCAGCAGCTCAAAGTCACAGGGTTACTTCTCTGGAAACACCATATATTTT; CDR3: CASSSKSQGYFSGNTIYF
J: TRBJ2-1; size: .; V: TRBV12-3/TRBV12-4; length: 15; D: .; DNA: TGTGCCAGCAGTTTCTCCGGGGTCCGGTGGGATGAGCAGTTCTTC; CDR3: CASSFSGVRWDEQFF
J: TRBJ2-5; size: few; V: TRBV28; length: 16; D: .; DNA: TGTGCCAGCAGTTTATACATCACGGGGTACCAAGAGACCCAGTACTTC; CDR3: CASSLYITGYQETQYF
J: TRBJ2-1; size: .; V: TRBV6-1; length: 17; D: TRBD2; DNA: TGTGCCAGCAAGGGACTAGCGGGAGAAAGTAGCTACAATGAGCAGTTCTTC; CDR3: CASKGLAGESSYNEQFF
J: TRBJ1-4; size: few; V: TRBV2; length: 18; D: .; DNA: TGTGCCAGCAGTGAAGAAGGGTTTTGGACATTTCGGCCAGAAAAACTGTTTTTT; CDR3: CASSEEGFWTFRPEKLFF
J: TRBJ2-3; size: many; V: TRBV7-3; length: 14; D: .; DNA: TGTGCCAGCAGCTTAACGCCAGGCACAGATACGCAGTATTTT; CDR3: CASSLTPGTDTQYF
J: TRBJ2-1; size: .; V: TRBV9; length: 15; D: .; DNA: TGTGCCAGCAGCTCCCGGGGAGGGGGGTACAATGAGCAGTTCTTC; CDR3: CASSSRGGGYNEQFF
J: TRBJ2-6; size: .; V: TRBV28; length: 17; D: .; DNA: TGTGCCAGCAGTTCCTCCGGGAGATACTCTGGGGCCAACGTCCTGACTTTC; CDR3: CASSSSGRYSGANVLTF
J: TRBJ1-5; size: few; V: TRBV6-2/TRBV6-3; length: 15; D: .; DNA: TGTGCCAGCAGTTACTCGATCTGGGCGAATCAGCCCCAGCATTTT; CDR3: CASSYSIWANQPQHF
J: TRBJ1-1; size: .; V: TRBV19; length: 15; D: .; DNA: TGTGCCAGTAGTATCCCGACTCAGGCGACCCATGAAGCTTTCTTT; CDR3: CASSIPTQATHEAFF
J: TRBJ2-7; size: many; V: TRBV9; length: 15; D: .; DNA: TGTGCCAGCAGCGTTTTGGCAGGGACCAACTACGAGCAGTACTTC; CDR3: CASSVLAGTNYEQYF
J: TRBJ2-1; size: .; V: TRBV2; length: 13; D: TRBD1; DNA: TGTGCCAGCAATCAGGCCCTGGGACAGCCTCTGTTCTTC; CDR3: CASNQALGQPLFF
J: TRBJ2-7; size: many; V: TRBV3-1; length: 13; D: .; DNA: TGTGCCAGCAGCCGAGTTAACCCCTACGAGCAGTACTTC; CDR3: CASSRVNPYEQYF
J: TRBJ2-7; size: .; V: TRBV6-1; length: 14; D: TRBD1; DNA: TGTGCCAGCAGTGAAGGGGACAGGGTACGGGAGCAGTACTTC; CDR3: CASSEGDRVREQYF
J: TRBJ2-5; size: many; V: TRBV7-2; length: 13; D: .; DNA: TGTGCCAGCAGCTTTTTAACAGCGGAGACCCAGTACTTC; CDR3: CASSFLTAETQYF
J: TRBJ1-5; size: .; V: TRBV9; length: 14; D: .; DNA: TGTGCCAGCAGCGTAGATCAGGGTTCTCAGCCCCAGCATTTT; CDR3: CASSVDQGSQPQHF
J: TRBJ2-1; size: few; V: TRBV9; length: 15; D: .; DNA: TGTGCCAGCACCACCGAAGGGTGGGAGAGGAATGAGCAGTTCTTC; CDR3: CASTTEGWERNEQFF
J: TRBJ2-1; size: few; V: TRBV29-1; length: 15; D: TRBD1; DNA: TGCAGCGTTTTTTACAGGGGGCTCTCCTACAATGAGCAGTTCTTC; CDR3: CSVFYRGLSYNEQFF
J: TRBJ2-5; size: once; V: TRBV5-4; length: 17; D: TRBD2; DNA: TGTGCCAGCAGCCAAACCGGGACTAGCGGGAAGGGGAAGACCCAGTACTTC; CDR3: CASSQTGTSGKGKTQYF
J: TRBJ1-6; size: many; V: TRBV6-5; length: 16; D: TRBD1; DNA: TGTGCCAGCACCATCAAGGGACAGGGTTTGACTTCACCCCTCCACTTT; CDR3: CASTIKGQGLTSPLHF
J: TRBJ1-2; size: .; V: TRBV20-1; length: 15; D: TRBD1; DNA: TGCAGTGCTAGAGGTCTGACAGGGGCTGTTCATGGCTACACCTTC; CDR3: CSARGLTGAVHGYTF
J: TRBJ2-2; size: many; V: TRBV10-1; length: 15; D: .; DNA: TGCGCCAGCAGTGAACGACCGGGCTTCACCGGGGAGCTGTTTTTT; CDR3: CASSERPGFTGELFF
J: TRBJ2-5; size: .; V: TRBV5-1; length: 13; D: TRBD2; DNA: TGCGCCAGCAGCTTACGGGGGGGTCAGACCCAGTACTTC; CDR3: CASSLRGGQTQYF
J: TRBJ2-5; size: .; V: TRBV30; length: 16; D: .; DNA: TGTGCCTGGAGTGTACGGGAAGGACCGAATCAAGAGACCCAGTACTTC; CDR3: CAWSVREGPNQETQYF
J: TRBJ2-7; size: .; V: TRBV6-2/TRBV6-3; length: 16; D: TRBD2; DNA: TGTGCCAGCAGTTCGGGCCGGGAGGGCCTCGACTACGAGCAGTACTTC; CDR3: CASSSGREGLDYEQYF